Shown below are 32 T cell receptor beta chains from a single sample sequenced in a study of Graves' ophthalmopathy and Graves' hyperthyroidism. CDR3 regions of TCR beta were amplified from RNA transcripts. Scientists carried out first-round RT-PCR using HTBI primers and then a second-round multiplex PCR. TCRdb re-analysed the multiplex PCR reads in MiXCR, keeping a single row per CDR3 protein. The sample lists 600,000 to 650,000 distinct CDR3 sequences, 22% occurring once. Sequencing was performed on peripheral blood. The receptors were sampled from a woman between 18 and 30 years old with stable Graves' hyperthyroidism. Some clones in this sample may be carry-over from other donors' samples.

Note on this clonotype: Possible read error: a much larger clone is one base away. A read error is likely, as this CDR3 ends without the conserved phenylalanine or tryptophan. CDR3 sequence (DNA): TGTGCCAGCAGCGAGGGGACCGCCCGTGGCTACACCGTC. It is translated as CASSEGTARGYTV. This chain links TRBV9 with TRBJ1-2, with D perhaps matching TRBD1 (5 bases). The CDR3 covers 13 residues. Trimming pared 3 bases from V and 7 bases from J, leaving 13 bases between. Per germline, CDR1 SGDLS and CDR2 YYNGEE.

This clonotype has just a few counts. The V call is TRBV6-5, the J call TRBJ2-5; D is unclear. This CDR3 is 15 amino acids long. Trimming pared 5 bases from V and 8 bases from J, leaving 21 bases between. The V gene's germline CDR1 is MNHEY and CDR2 SVGAGI. For the CDR3, the DNA is TGTGCCAGCAGTCCCTATCCCGCCTTGGACCCTACCCAGTACTTC. It codes for CASSPYPALDPTQYF.

The chain combines TRBV4-1 with TRBJ1-5; 9 nucleotides line up with TRBD1. The length of the CDR3 is 16 residues. The germline V gene has CDR1 MGHRA and CDR2 YSYEKL. J gave up 5 bases and V 2 bases, and 7 bases lay outside the gene matches. CDR3 region: CASSQPTGQGHQPQHF. As DNA, the CDR3 is TGCGCCAGCAGCCAACCTACGGGACAGGGACATCAGCCCCAGCATTTT.

The chain uses TRBV12-3 or TRBV12-4 and TRBJ1-2; D call uncertain. The CDR3 is made up of 12 amino acids. Trimming pared 3 bases from V and 12 bases from J, leaving 14 bases between. The DNA for the CDR3 is TGTGCCAGCAGTTTTATTAGGGAAGGCCACACCTTC. It codes for CASSFIREGHTF.

This clonotype was seen at least ten times. The chain links TRBV10-2 to TRBJ1-2; maybe TRBD1 (5 bases). This CDR3 is 14 amino acids long. V dropped 3 bases and J dropped 3 bases, with 11 bases sitting between them. Germline lookup yields CDR1 WSHSY and CDR2 SAAADI. CDR3 loop: CASSEKGGDYGYTF. The CDR3 nucleotides read TGCGCCAGCAGTGAAAAGGGAGGGGACTATGGCTACACCTTC.

A few counts support this clonotype. The rearrangement joins TRBV12-3 or TRBV12-4 to TRBJ1-6; D gene ambiguous. V lost 4 bases, J lost 9 bases, and 13 bases lay in between. This CDR3 is 14 amino acids long. The CDR3 here is CASSSVGKFSPLHF. Written as DNA, the CDR3 is TGTGCCAGCAGTTCCGTTGGTAAATTTTCACCCCTCCACTTT.

This clonotype showed up many times. The gene calls are TRBV7-9 and TRBJ1-2, with a weak D call TRBD1 (5 bases). Trimming removed 2 bases at V and 5 bases at J, with 15 bases between. The CDR3 is 15 amino acids. Germline lookup yields CDR1 SEHNR and CDR2 FQNEAQ (reference sequence). The CDR3 DNA follows: TGTGCCAGCAGCTTAAGAGAGGGGCGCCGATATGGCTACACCTTC. Its translation is CASSLREGRRYGYTF.

CDR3 loop: CASSLGLAETYEQYF. CDR3 DNA: TGTGCCAGCAGTCTAGGGCTAGCGGAGACCTACGAGCAGTACTTC. The chain links TRBV12-3 or TRBV12-4 to TRBJ2-7; 7 bases align to TRBD2. There are 15 residues in the CDR3. V was clipped by 5 bases and J by 2 bases; unmatched bases: 9.

The chain uses TRBV15 and TRBJ2-5; D may be TRBD1 or TRBD2 (5 bases each). CDR3 size: 16 residues. The germline V gene has CDR1 LNHNV and CDR2 YYDKDF (reference sequence). Between the trimmed V and J ends, which lost 0 bases and 2 bases, there was a span of 13 bases. CDR3 sequence reads: CATSRDRPGRQETQYF. Here the CDR3 DNA reads TGTGCCACCAGCAGAGATCGGCCAGGGAGACAAGAGACCCAGTACTTC. Complete variable domain (other parts from reference TRBV15 and TRBJ2-5): DAMVIQNPRYQVTQFGKPVTLSCSQTLNHNVMYWYQQKSSQAPKLLFHYYDKDFNNEADTPDNFQSRRPNTSFCFLDIRSPGLGDTAMYLCATSRDRPGRQETQYFGPGTRLLVL.

This clonotype was found many times. The chain uses TRBV27 and TRBJ2-7, with 11 positions matching TRBD1. CDR3 length: 14 residues. Germline V gene sequence: CDR1 MNHEY, CDR2 SMNVEV (reference sequence). Trimming took 6 bases from V and 4 from J; bases not matched to a gene: 5. The CDR3, as DNA: TGTGCCAGCAGACCGGACAGGGGGCTGTACGAGCAGTACTTC. Translating gives CASRPDRGLYEQYF.

This clonotype was seen a handful of times. J is TRBJ1-5 and V is TRBV6-5, with TRBD1 matching over 8 bases. This CDR3 region has 17 residues. Losses at the gene ends were 2 bases for V and 2 bases for J; bases not matched to a gene: 8. The germline CDR1 and CDR2 sequences are MNHEY and SVGAGI. The CDR3 coding sequence is TGTGCCAGCAGTTACCCAAACAGGGGGTATGGCAATCAGCCCCAGCATTTT. Its protein product is CASSYPNRGYGNQPQHF.

This clonotype turned up a few times. The CDR3 loop is CASSQDHGVTEAFF. The CDR3 nucleotides read TGTGCCAGCAGCCAAGATCACGGGGTCACTGAAGCTTTCTTT. V gene TRBV4-2 combines with J gene TRBJ1-1; D uncertain. Germline V gives CDR1 LGHNA, CDR2 YNFKEQ. V was shortened by 0 bases and J by 4 bases, with 9 bases between the two germline ends. The CDR3 has 14 amino acids.

This clonotype was counted at least ten times. The chain links TRBV28 to TRBJ2-7, with a tentative D call TRBD1 (6 bases). Trimming removed 2 bases from V and 6 bases from J, with 11 bases in between. The CDR3 has 13 residues. The germline CDR1 and CDR2 sequences are MDHEN and SYDVKM. CDR3 DNA: TGTGCCAGCAGTTTAAACAGGGCCCCCGAGCAGTACTTC. Translated: CASSLNRAPEQYF.

There are a few counts of this clonotype. The V call is TRBV18, the J call TRBJ1-6; TRBD1 is a possible D gene (6 bases). This CDR3 is 15 amino acids long. The ends were cut back, 3 bases at V and 4 bases at J, with 10 bases in the middle. Germline loops: CDR1 KGHSH, CDR2 LQKENI. CDR3 region: CASSPLTGYNSPLHF. For the CDR3, the DNA is TGTGCCAGCTCACCCCTGACAGGATATAATTCACCCCTCCACTTT. Based on the CDR3 plus reference TRBV18 and TRBJ1-6, the full variable domain is NAGVMQNPRHLVRRRGQEARLRCSPMKGHSHVYWYRQLPEEGLKFMVYLQKENIIDESGMPKERFSAEFPKEGPSILRIQQVVRGDSAAYFCASSPLTGYNSPLHFGNGTRLTVT.

This clonotype was counted a few times. The chain employs TRBV6-1 and TRBJ2-4; D is undetermined. This CDR3 contains 12 residues. CDR1 is MNHNS and CDR2 is SASEGT in the germline V gene. V was pared by 3 bases and J by 5 bases, with 5 bases between. The CDR3 here is CASSEGQNIQYF. CDR3 sequence (DNA): TGTGCCAGCAGTGAGGGCCAAAACATTCAGTACTTC.

The rearrangement joins TRBV6-1 to TRBJ2-7; D might be TRBD1 (6 bases). There are 16 residues in the CDR3. Germline V gene lookup returns CDR1 MNHNS and CDR2 SASEGT. With 3 bases removed from V and 1 base from J, the gap between germline ends came to 16 bases. CDR3 residues: CASSEFRTALSYEQYF. The CDR3 bases are TGTGCCAGCAGTGAGTTTCGGACAGCTCTGTCCTACGAGCAGTACTTC.

Note on this clonotype: At one boundary the junction diverges from the germline segment, which might be a read error. The chain carries TRBV6-1 and TRBJ1-1, with no clear D. The CDR3 runs 13 residues. The germline gives CDR1 MNHNS, CDR2 SASEGT. CDR3 bases: TGTGCCAGCAGTGATGTCCCCTCAACTGAGGCTTTCTTT. Amino acids: CASSDVPSTEAFF.

This clonotype was recorded only once. This chain connects TRBV10-3 to TRBJ2-5, with TRBD2 matching over 7 bases. The trim removed 8 bases at V and 4 bases at J, leaving 7 bases unmatched. Germline loops: CDR1 ENHRY, CDR2 SYGVKD. The CDR3 consists of 13 residues. CDR3 DNA: TGTGCCATCGGCGGGGGAAGTGCAGAGACCCAGTACTTC. Its translation is CAIGGGSAETQYF.

The CDR3 DNA reads as TGTGCCAGCAGCCTACAGGGAAGGGCCCAGCATTTT. Its translation: CASSLQGRAQHF. The rearrangement links TRBV13 to TRBJ1-5; a possible D gene is TRBD1 (6 bases). The V end lost 5 bases, the J end lost 11 bases, and 13 bases lay between the germline ends. The CDR3 sequence is 12 residues long. Germline lookup yields CDR1 PRHDT and CDR2 FYEKMQ (reference sequence).

Many counts were recorded for this clonotype. The rearrangement links TRBV6-1 to TRBJ2-6; TRBD1 matches at 7 bases. Germline V lookup: CDR1 MNHNS, CDR2 SASEGT. There are 15 residues in the CDR3. With 6 bases clipped from V and 2 bases from J, the junction kept 4 bases outside the gene matches. The CDR3 DNA reads as TGTGCCAGCAGACCCGACAGGGCTGGGGCCAACGTCCTGACTTTC. Translated, it gives CASRPDRAGANVLTF.

The chain recombines TRBV5-1 with TRBJ2-7, with no clear D. V was trimmed by 0 bases and J by 2 bases, leaving 9 bases between them. The CDR3 length is 14 residues. The germline CDR1 and CDR2 sequences are SGHRS and YFSETQ. Here the CDR3 DNA reads TGCGCCAGCAGCTTGGATAGTAACACCTACGAGCAGTACTTC. Translation gives CASSLDSNTYEQYF. Together with reference TRBV5-1 and TRBJ2-7, the CDR3 gives the full variable domain: KAGVTQTPRYLIKTRGQQVTLSCSPISGHRSVSWYQQTPGQGLQFLFEYFSETQRNKGNFPGRFSGRQFSNSRSEMNVSTLELGDSALYLCASSLDSNTYEQYFGPGTRLTVT.

This clonotype was observed at least ten times. The chain employs TRBV12-3 or TRBV12-4 and TRBJ2-7, with TRBD1 matching over 8 bases. Germline trimming cut 2 bases from V and 1 base from J; bases unmatched to any gene: 4. The CDR3 contains 15 residues. Here the CDR3 DNA reads TGTGCCAGCAGTTTACAGGGGGCCTATTCCTACGAGCAGTACTTC. It is translated as CASSLQGAYSYEQYF.

The gene calls are TRBV30 and TRBJ1-1, with 8 nucleotides matching TRBD1. This CDR3 spans 13 amino acids. Germline V gene lookup returns CDR1 GTSNPN and CDR2 SVGIG (reference sequence). V lost 5 bases to trimming and J lost 1 base; unmatched junction nucleotides: 3. The chain's CDR3 is CAWSTGANTEAFF. Here the CDR3 DNA reads TGTGCCTGGTCGACAGGGGCGAACACTGAAGCTTTCTTT.

This clonotype was counted a few times. The CDR3 sequence: CASSPRASGGPRETQYF. CDR3 bases: TGTGCCAGCAGCCCTCGGGCTAGCGGGGGGCCGCGGGAGACCCAGTACTTC. The rearrangement joins TRBV14 to TRBJ2-5; 11 nucleotides line up with TRBD2. J lost 5 bases, V lost 4 bases, and 12 bases had no gene match. Germline V gene data show CDR1 as SGHDN and CDR2 as FVKESK. The CDR3 extends over 17 amino acids.

In DNA, the CDR3 is TGCAGTATAGACAGGGTTCGCAATCAGCCCCAGCATTTT. It codes for CSIDRVRNQPQHF. The chain joins TRBV20-1 to TRBJ1-5; the match to TRBD1 covers 7 bases. The CDR3 is 13 amino acids. Germline values: CDR1 DFQATT, CDR2 SNEGSKA (reference sequence). After removal of 8 bases from V and 2 bases from J, the junction contained 6 bases not matched to a gene.

The chain combines TRBV27 with TRBJ1-5, with D uncertain. The CDR3 totals 17 residues. CDR1 and CDR2 (germline): MNHEY, SMNVEV (reference sequence). Deletions cut 6 bases from V and 0 bases from J, with 18 bases between. CDR3 loop: CASSPGFGRYSNQPQHF. The CDR3 region has the DNA TGTGCCAGCAGCCCCGGCTTCGGGCGGTATAGCAATCAGCCCCAGCATTTT.

About this clonotype itself: Compared with germline, one end of the junction differs, possibly owing to a read error. The V gene is TRBV2, the J gene TRBJ1-5; tentative D call: TRBD1 (5 bases). The germline V gene has CDR1 SNHLY and CDR2 FYNNEI. CDR3 size: 15 residues. CDR3 in amino acids: CASTRGELTNQPQHF. The DNA for the CDR3 is TGTGCCAGTACTAGAGGGGAACTAACTAATCAGCCGCAGCATTTT.

This clonotype occurred many times. The CDR3 protein is CASSLFSGQTEAFF. CDR3 DNA: TGTGCCAGCAGTTTATTTTCGGGACAGACTGAAGCTTTCTTT. This chain joins TRBV28 and TRBJ1-1, with 7 bases matching TRBD1. The CDR3 is made up of 14 amino acids. V gave up 1 base and J gave up 5 bases; unmatched junction bases: 4. Per the germline V gene, CDR1 is MDHEN and CDR2 is SYDVKM.

This chain uses TRBV29-1 with TRBJ2-7, with TRBD2 matching over 7 bases. The CDR3 loop spans 13 amino acids. V was pared by 6 bases and J by 5 bases, with 10 bases of the junction left unmatched. Germline CDR1 and CDR2: SQVTM and ANQGSEA. The CDR3 DNA is TGCAGCGTGGCGGACGGGAGGTGGGACGAGCAGTACTTC. It encodes CSVADGRWDEQYF.

Comment on this clonotype: Being one base from a much bigger clone, this may be a read error. V usage is TRBV6-5 and J usage is TRBJ1-1; the D is unclear. CDR1 is MNHEY, CDR2 SVGAGI, per germline. This CDR3 comprises 14 residues. The CDR3 loop is CASSYLGRNSEAFF. The DNA of the CDR3 is TGTGCCAGCAGTTACCTGGGGAGGAACTCTGAAGCTTTCTTT.

The table lists this clonotype with a few counts. The chain links TRBV6-1 to TRBJ1-2; perhaps TRBD1 as D (5 bases). V was cut by 1 base and J by 4 bases, with 10 bases left in between. CDR3 length equals 14 residues. In germline, CDR1 is MNHNS, CDR2 SASEGT. The CDR3 DNA is TGTGCCAGCAGTGAAGGAGCAGGGACCTATGGCTACACCTTC. It is translated as CASSEGAGTYGYTF.

In its sample, this clonotype was seen many times. The chain recombines TRBV15 with TRBJ2-6; TRBD1 aligns across 8 bases. V lost 4 bases and J lost 2; bases outside the gene matches: 1. Germline-derived CDR1 and CDR2 are LNHNV and YYDKDF (reference sequence). This CDR3 has 15 residues. The CDR3 sequence: CATSTGGAGANVLTF. The DNA of the CDR3 is TGTGCCACCAGCACAGGGGGCGCTGGGGCCAACGTCCTGACTTTC.